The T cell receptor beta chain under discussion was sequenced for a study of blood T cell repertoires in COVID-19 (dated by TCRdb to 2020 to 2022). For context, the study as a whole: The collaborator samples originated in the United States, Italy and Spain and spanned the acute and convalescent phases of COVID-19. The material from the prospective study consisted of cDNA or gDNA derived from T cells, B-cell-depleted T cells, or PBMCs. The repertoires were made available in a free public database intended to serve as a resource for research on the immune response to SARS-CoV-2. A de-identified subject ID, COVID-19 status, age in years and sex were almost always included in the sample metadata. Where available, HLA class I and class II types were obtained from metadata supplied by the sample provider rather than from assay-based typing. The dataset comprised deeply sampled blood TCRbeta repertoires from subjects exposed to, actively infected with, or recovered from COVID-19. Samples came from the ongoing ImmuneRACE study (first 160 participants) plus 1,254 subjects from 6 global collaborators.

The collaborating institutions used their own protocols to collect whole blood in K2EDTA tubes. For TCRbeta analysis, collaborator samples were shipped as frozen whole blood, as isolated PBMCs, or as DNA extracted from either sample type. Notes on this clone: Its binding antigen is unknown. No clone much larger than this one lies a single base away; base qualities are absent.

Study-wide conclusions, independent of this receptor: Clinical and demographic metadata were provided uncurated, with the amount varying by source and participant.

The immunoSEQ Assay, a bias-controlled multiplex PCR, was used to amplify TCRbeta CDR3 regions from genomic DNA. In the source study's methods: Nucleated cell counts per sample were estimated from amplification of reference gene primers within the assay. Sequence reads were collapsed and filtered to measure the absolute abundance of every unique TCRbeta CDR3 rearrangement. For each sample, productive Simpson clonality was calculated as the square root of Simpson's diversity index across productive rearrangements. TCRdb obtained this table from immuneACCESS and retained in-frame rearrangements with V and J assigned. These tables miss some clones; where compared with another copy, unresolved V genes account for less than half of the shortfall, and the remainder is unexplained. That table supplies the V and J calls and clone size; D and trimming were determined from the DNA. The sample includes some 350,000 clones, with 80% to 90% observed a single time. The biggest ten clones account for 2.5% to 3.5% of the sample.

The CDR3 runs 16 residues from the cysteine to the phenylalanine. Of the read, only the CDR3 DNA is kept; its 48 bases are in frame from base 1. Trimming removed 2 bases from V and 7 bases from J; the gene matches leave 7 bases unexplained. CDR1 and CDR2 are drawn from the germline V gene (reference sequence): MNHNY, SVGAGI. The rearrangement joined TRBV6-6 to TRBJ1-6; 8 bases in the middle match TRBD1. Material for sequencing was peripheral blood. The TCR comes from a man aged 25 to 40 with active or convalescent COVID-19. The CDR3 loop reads CASSYARTGYNSPLHF. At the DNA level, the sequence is TGTGCCAGCAGTTACGCCAGGACAGGGTACAATTCACCCCTCCACTTT.